This TCR beta chain was captured in a study of cytomegalovirus exposure and HLA in healthy donors. The study's findings and limits: Later findings reportedly placed an Asian-associated ancestry cluster below the approximately 700-donor mean for N-insertions. CMV serostatus stood as the only immune exposure information on hand. Across donors, presence/absence analyses took sequencing depth to be roughly uniform.

V dropped 7 bases and J dropped 1 base, with 10 bases sitting between them. The CDR3 runs 13 residues. Germline loops: CDR1 SNHLY, CDR2 FYNNEI. Use of 60 Vbeta and 13 Jbeta primers characterized the PCR. The data were produced by immunoSEQ multiplex PCR, yet TCRdb's version contains in-frame clones alone and is incomplete. Among about 180,000 clones listed, about 78% were seen once. Regarding this clone: Its antigen is unknown.

Sequencing was carried out using PBMCs. The J gene is TRBJ1-1, the V gene TRBV2; D perhaps matches TRBD1 (6 bases). The clonotype comes from a woman aged 45-59 years in good health and CMV-seropositive. Here the CDR3 DNA reads TGTGCCAGCATTCTACAGGGGAACACTGAAGCTTTCTTT. This translates into CASILQGNTEAFF.